This T cell receptor beta chain was sequenced during a study of early T cells in non-severe SARS-CoV-2 infection. As for the study in general: With bulk RNA from unsorted whole blood as input, sequencing yielded unpaired chains.

TCRdb independently ran MiXCR on the 5' RACE reads; one entry per CDR3 protein. The sample records approximately 50,000 distinct CDR3 sequences, about a tenth being singletons. This clonotype was found many times. In germline, CDR1 is SQVTM, CDR2 ANQGSEA. Trimming took 7 bases from V and 5 from J; bases not matched to a gene: 2. CDR3 length equals 11 residues. The specimen sequenced was whole blood. This sequence originates from an adult who was a healthcare worker with PCR-confirmed SARS-CoV-2 infection or an uninfected control (not recorded which). V usage is TRBV29-1 and J usage is TRBJ2-3, with TRBD1 identical over 8 bases. The CDR3 sequence: CSGTGIDTQYF. CDR3 nucleotides: TGCAGCGGGACAGGGATAGATACGCAGTATTTT.